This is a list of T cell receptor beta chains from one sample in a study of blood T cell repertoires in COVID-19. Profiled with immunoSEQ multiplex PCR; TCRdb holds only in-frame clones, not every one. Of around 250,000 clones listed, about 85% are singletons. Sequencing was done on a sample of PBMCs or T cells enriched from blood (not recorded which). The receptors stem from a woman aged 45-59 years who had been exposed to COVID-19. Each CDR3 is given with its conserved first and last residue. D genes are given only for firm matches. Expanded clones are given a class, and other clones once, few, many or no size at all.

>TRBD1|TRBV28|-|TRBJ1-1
TGTGCCAGCAGTCTAGGACCTGGGACAGGCAACACTGAAGCTTTCTTT
CASSLGPGTGNTEAFF
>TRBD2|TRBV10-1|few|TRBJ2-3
TGCGCCAGCAGTGAGTCGAGGCTAGCGGGCAGCACAGATACGCAGTATTTT
CASSESRLAGSTDTQYF
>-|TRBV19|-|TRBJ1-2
TGTGCCAGTAATCCGCGGGGGACCCTCTCTTATGGCTACACCTTC
CASNPRGTLSYGYTF
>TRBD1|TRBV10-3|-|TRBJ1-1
TGTGCCATCAGTGAGACGGACAGGGGAAACACTGAAGCTTTCTTT
CAISETDRGNTEAFF
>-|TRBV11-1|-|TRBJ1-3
TGTGCCAGCAGCTCGGGGGGACGGTTCTCTGGAAACACCATATATTTT
CASSSGGRFSGNTIYF
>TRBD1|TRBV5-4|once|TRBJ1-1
TGTGCCAGCAGCCCTAACAGGGGTAGGAACACTGAAGCTTTCTTT
CASSPNRGRNTEAFF
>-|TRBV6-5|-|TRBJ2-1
TGTGCCAGCAACAGGAGAGAATACAATGAGCAGTTCTTC
CASNRREYNEQFF
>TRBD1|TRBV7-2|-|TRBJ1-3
TGTGCCAGCAGCTTAGGAGGCAGGGGGCCCTCTGGAAACACCATATATTTT
CASSLGGRGPSGNTIYF
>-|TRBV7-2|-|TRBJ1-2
TGTGCCAGCAGCTCGGGTCGACTAAGCTACACCTTC
CASSSGRLSYTF
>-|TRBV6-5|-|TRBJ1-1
TGTGCCAGCAGGAGAGGGATAATGAACACTGAAGCTTTCTTT
CASRRGIMNTEAFF
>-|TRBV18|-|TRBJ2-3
TGTGCCAGCTCACCGCGGCTGCCGAATCCCTCCACAGATACGCAGTATTTT
CASSPRLPNPSTDTQYF
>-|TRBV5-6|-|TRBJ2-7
TGTGCCAGCAGCACCGGGACAAGATACGAGCAGTACTTC
CASSTGTRYEQYF
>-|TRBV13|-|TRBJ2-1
TGTGCCAGCAGCTTAGTAATCCGAGACTACAATGAGCAGTTCTTC
CASSLVIRDYNEQFF
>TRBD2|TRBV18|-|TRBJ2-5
TGTGCCAGCTCCCCAGCGGGGGGTATCCAAGAGACCCAGTACTTC
CASSPAGGIQETQYF
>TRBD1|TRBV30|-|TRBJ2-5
TGTGCCTGGAGGGGGGACAGGGGGGTCGAGACCCAGTACTTC
CAWRGDRGVETQYF
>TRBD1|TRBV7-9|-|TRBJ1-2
TGTGCCAGCAGCTTAGCCGATGGGACAGGGGGATACTATGGCTACACCTTC
CASSLADGTGGYYGYTF
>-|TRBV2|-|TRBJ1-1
TGTGCCAGCAGTGAGTCCCAGATGAACACTGAAGCTTTCTTT
CASSESQMNTEAFF